This T cell receptor (beta chain) was sequenced in a study of T cells after yellow fever vaccination. TCRdb redid the calling of the 5' RACE reads with MiXCR, one entry per CDR3 protein. The sample consists of some 120,000 distinct CDR3 sequences, 6% to 8% of them appearing once. At least ten counts were recorded for this clonotype. Trimming took off 2 bases at V and 1 base at J, with 8 bases between the two ends. CDR1 SGHVS and CDR2 FQNEAQ come from the germline V gene. This CDR3 has 14 amino acids. The source was CD4+ T cells sorted from PBMCs, collected 9 to 10 days after the first yellow fever vaccination. The chain employs TRBV7-8 and TRBJ1-2; no clear D. This sequence originates from a man between 18 and 29 years old who received the YFV17D yellow fever vaccine. In DNA, the CDR3 is TGTGCCAGCAGCTTATCAGGCTATAACTATGGCTACACCTTC. Amino acids: CASSLSGYNYGYTF. The variable domain in full, completed from reference TRBV7-8 and TRBJ1-2, reads GAGVSQSPRYKVAKRGQDVALRCDPISGHVSLFWYQQALGQGPEFLTYFQNEAQLDKSGLPSDRFFAERPEGSVSTLKIQRTQQEDSAVYLCASSLSGYNYGYTFGSGTRLTVV.